This T cell receptor beta chain was observed in a study of CD8 T cells in ankylosing spondylitis. Overall study results and limits: Clones linked to the disease showed a CD8+ phenotype. They occurred at relatively low frequencies in peripheral blood. Both synovial fluid and blood in reactive arthritis had previously been reported to carry some motif variants. It was reported that disease-linked clones were significantly enriched in matched ankylosing spondylitis synovial fluid.

This clonotype was picked up a small number of times. As yet, its antigen is unknown. CDR3 length: 20 amino acids. CDR1 is SGDLS, CDR2 YYNGEE, per germline. The V end lost 0 bases, the J end lost 3 bases, and 26 bases lay between the germline ends. Molecular-barcoded quantitative 5'-RACE produced these TCR beta libraries. TCRdb ran MiXCR on the 5' RACE reads and lists one entry per CDR3 protein. The data contain 250,000 to 300,000 distinct CDR3 sequences, about 19% of them singletons. The chain joins TRBV9 to TRBJ2-3; D might be TRBD2 (5 bases). Sequencing was performed on blood, either unsorted or a sorted T cell fraction (not recorded which). The clonotype was recovered from a male donor with ankylosing spondylitis or in good health (not recorded which). CDR3 protein: CASSVGSLSAYTQNTDTQYF. For the CDR3, the DNA is TGTGCCAGCAGCGTAGGGAGCCTTAGCGCGTACACCCAAAATACAGATACGCAGTATTTT.